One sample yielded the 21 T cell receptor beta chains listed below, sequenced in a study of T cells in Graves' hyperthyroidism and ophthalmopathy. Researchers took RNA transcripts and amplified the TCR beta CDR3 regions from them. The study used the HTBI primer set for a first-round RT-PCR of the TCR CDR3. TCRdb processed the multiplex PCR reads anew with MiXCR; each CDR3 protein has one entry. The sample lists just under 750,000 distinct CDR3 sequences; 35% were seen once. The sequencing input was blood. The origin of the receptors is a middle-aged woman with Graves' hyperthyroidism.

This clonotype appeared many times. The CDR3, as DNA: TGTGCCAGCAGCTTAGTTCTGAGTTTCTCTGGAAACACCATATATTTT. It is translated as CASSLVLSFSGNTIYF. This rearrangement joins TRBV7-8 to TRBJ1-3; no clear D gene. V gave up 1 base and J gave up 0 bases, with 10 bases separating them. Germline-derived CDR1 and CDR2 are SGHVS and FQNEAQ. The CDR3 length is 16 residues.

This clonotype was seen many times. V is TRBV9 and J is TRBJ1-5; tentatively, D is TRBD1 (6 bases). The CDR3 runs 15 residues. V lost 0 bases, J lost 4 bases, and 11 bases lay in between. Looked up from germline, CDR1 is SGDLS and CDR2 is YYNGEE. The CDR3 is CASSVGGGVNQPQHF. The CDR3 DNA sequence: TGTGCCAGCAGCGTAGGAGGGGGAGTTAATCAGCCCCAGCATTTT.

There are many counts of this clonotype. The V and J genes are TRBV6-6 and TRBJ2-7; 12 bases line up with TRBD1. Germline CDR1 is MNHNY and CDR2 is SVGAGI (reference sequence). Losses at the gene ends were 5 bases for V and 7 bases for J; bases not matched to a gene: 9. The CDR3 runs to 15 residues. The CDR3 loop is CASSPPGQGAWEQYF. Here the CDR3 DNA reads TGTGCCAGCAGTCCTCCGGGACAGGGGGCGTGGGAGCAGTACTTC.

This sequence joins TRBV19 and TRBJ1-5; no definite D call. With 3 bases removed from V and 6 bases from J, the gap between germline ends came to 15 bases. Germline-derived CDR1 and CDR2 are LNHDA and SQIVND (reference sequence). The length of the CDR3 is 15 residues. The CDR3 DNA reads TGTGCCAGTAGTATTTCCAGAACGATGTTTCAGCCCCAGCATTTT. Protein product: CASSISRTMFQPQHF.

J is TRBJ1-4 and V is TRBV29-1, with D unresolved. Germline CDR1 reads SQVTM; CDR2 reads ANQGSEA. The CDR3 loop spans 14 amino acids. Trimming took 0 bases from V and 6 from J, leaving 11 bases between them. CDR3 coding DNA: TGCAGCGTTGAAGAAGCCGGGAACGATGAAAAACTGTTTTTT. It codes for CSVEEAGNDEKLFF.

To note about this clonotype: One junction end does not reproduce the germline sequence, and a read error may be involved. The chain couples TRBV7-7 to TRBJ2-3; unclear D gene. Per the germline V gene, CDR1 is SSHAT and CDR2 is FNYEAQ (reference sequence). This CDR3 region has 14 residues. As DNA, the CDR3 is TGTGCTAGCAGCTTAGACCCAAATTCAGATACGCAGTATTTT. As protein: CASSLDPNSDTQYF.

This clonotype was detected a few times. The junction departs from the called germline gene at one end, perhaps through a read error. CDR3 DNA: TGTGCCAGCAGTTTCCGGTGGGGGGGACACTTC. Residues: CASSFRWGGHF. The genes are TRBV27 and TRBJ2-5; 7 nucleotides line up with TRBD2. Germline V CDR1 and CDR2: MNHEY, SMNVEV (reference sequence). This CDR3 has 11 residues.

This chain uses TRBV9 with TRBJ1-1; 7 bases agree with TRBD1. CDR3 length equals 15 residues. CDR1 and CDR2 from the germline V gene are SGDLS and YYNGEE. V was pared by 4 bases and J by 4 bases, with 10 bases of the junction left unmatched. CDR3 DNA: TGTGCCAGCAGCTTAATGGGGGGACAGAGCACTGAAGCTTTCTTT. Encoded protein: CASSLMGGQSTEAFF. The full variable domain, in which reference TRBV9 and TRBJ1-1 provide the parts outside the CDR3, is DSGVTQTPKHLITATGQRVTLRCSPRSGDLSVYWYQQSLDQGLQFLIQYYNGEERAKGNILERFSAQQFPDLHSELNLSSLELGDSALYFCASSLMGGQSTEAFFGQGTRLTVV.

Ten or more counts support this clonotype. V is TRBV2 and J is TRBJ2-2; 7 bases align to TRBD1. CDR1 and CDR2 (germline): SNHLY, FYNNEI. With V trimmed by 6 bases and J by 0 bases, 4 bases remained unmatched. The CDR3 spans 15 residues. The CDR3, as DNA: TGTGCCAGCAGGGTTGACAGGGCGAACACCGGGGAGCTGTTTTTT. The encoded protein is CASRVDRANTGELFF.

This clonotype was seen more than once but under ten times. Written as DNA, the CDR3 is TGTGCCAGCAGCCCGATTTGGACAGGGGATCAGCCCCAGCATTTT. Translating it yields CASSPIWTGDQPQHF. The chain recombines TRBV27 with TRBJ1-5, with TRBD1 matching over 9 bases. Looked up from germline, CDR1 is MNHEY and CDR2 is SMNVEV (reference sequence). The CDR3 sequence is 15 residues long. V was pared by 6 bases and J by 5 bases, with 8 bases of the junction left unmatched.

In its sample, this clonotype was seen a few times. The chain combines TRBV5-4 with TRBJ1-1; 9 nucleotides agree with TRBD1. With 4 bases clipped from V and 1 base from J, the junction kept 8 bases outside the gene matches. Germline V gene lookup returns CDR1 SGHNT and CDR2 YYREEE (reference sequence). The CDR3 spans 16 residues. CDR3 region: CASSIGTGRRNTEAFF. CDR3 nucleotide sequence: TGTGCCAGCAGCATCGGGACAGGGAGAAGGAACACTGAAGCTTTCTTT.

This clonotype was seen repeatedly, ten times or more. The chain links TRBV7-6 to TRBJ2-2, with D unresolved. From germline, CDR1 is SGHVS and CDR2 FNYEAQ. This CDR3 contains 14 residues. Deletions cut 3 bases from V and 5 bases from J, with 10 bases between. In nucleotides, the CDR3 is TGTGCCAGCAGCTTCTCAGCGCAGACCGGGGAGCTGTTTTTT. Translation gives CASSFSAQTGELFF.

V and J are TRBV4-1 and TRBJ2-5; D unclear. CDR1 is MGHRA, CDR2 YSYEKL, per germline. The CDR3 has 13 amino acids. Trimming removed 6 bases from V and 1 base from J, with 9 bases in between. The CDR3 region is CASRGIPQETQYF. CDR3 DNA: TGCGCCAGCAGGGGCATACCCCAAGAGACCCAGTACTTC.

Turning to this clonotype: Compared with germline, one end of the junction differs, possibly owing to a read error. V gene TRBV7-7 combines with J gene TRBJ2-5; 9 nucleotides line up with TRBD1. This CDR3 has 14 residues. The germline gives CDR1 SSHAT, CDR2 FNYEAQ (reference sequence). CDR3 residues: CASSQQGARETQCF. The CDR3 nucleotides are TGTGCCAGCTCCCAACAGGGGGCGCGGGAGACCCAGTGCTTC.

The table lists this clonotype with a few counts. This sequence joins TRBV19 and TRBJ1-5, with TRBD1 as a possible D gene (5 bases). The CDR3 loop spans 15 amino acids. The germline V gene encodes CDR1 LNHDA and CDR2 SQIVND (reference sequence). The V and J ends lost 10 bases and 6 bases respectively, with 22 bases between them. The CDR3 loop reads CATRGRALPGQPQHF. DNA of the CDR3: TGTGCCACGAGGGGCAGGGCTCTCCCAGGTCAGCCCCAGCATTTT.

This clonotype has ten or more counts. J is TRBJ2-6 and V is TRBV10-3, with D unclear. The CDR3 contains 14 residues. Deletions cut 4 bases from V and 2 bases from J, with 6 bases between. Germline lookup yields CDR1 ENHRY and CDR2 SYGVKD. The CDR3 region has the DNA TGTGCCATCAGTGGAGATACTGGGGCCAACGTCCTGACTTTC. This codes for CAISGDTGANVLTF.

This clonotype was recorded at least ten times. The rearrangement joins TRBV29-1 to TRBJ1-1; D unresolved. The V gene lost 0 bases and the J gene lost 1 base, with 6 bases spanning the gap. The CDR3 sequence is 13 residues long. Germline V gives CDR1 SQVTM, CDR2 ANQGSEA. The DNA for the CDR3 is TGCAGCGTTGAAGATTCAGAGAACACTGAAGCTTTCTTT. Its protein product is CSVEDSENTEAFF. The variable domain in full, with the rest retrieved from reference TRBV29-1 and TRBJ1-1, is SAVISQKPSRDICQRGTSLTIQCQVDSQVTMMFWYRQQPGQSLTLIATANQGSEATYESGFVIDKFPISRPNLTFSTLTVSNMSPEDSSIYLCSVEDSENTEAFFGQGTRLTVV.

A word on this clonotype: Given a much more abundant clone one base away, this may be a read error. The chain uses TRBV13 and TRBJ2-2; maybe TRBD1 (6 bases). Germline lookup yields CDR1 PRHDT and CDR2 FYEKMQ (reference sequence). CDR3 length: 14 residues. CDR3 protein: CASSRGTNTGELLF. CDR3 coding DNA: TGTGCCAGCAGTAGGGGGACGAACACCGGGGAGCTGCTTTTT.

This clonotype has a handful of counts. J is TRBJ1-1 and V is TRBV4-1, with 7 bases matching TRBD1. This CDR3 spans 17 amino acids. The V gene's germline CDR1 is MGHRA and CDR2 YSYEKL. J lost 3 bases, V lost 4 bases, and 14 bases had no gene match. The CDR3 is CASSPNGDSFWDTEAFF. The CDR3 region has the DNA TGCGCCAGCAGCCCCAATGGGGACAGCTTCTGGGACACTGAAGCTTTCTTT.

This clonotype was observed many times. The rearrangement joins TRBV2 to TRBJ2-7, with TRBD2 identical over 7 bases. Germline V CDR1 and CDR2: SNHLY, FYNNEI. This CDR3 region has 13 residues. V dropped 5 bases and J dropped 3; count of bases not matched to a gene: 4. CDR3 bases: TGTGCCAGCAGTAGCCAGCGGGGCTACGAGCAGTACTTC. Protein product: CASSSQRGYEQYF.

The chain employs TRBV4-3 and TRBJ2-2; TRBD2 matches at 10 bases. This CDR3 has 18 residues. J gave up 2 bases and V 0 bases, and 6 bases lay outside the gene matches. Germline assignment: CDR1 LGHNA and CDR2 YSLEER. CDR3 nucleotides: TGCGCCAGCAGCCAAGAGGCGGGACTAGCGATTAACACCGGGGAGCTGTTTTTT. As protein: CASSQEAGLAINTGELFF.